This TCR beta chain was obtained from a study of T-cell reconstitution after alpha-beta-depleted transplantation in children. At least ten counts were recorded for this clonotype. Antigen: not known. CDR3 length: 16 residues. CDR1 and CDR2 from the germline V gene are SGHRS and YFSETQ. Trimming left V 2 bases short and J 3 bases short, with 15 bases between. A TCRbeta library incorporating unique molecular identifiers was prepared. Each CDR3 protein is one row after TCRdb ran MiXCR on the PCR reads. Of about 280,000 distinct CDR3 sequences in the sample, about 9.9% are singletons; the top ten hold less than 25%. Study-level findings and limits: From newly produced T cells came most of the T-cell counts and diversity one year after transplant. Where alpha-beta T cells came from about two months after transplant was reportedly several hundred expanded graft clones.

This chain connects TRBV5-1 to TRBJ2-1; the D gene is possibly TRBD1 (6 bases). The sample in question was peripheral blood, obtained 180 days after TCRalphabeta/CD19-depleted stem cell transplant. This clonotype originated in a male patient aged 2 to 9 who had a stem cell transplant for chronic granulomatous disease, so the T cells may come from the graft donor. The CDR3 nucleotides read TGCGCCAGCAGCTTTGGGGAAAGGGACAACTACAATGAGCAGTTCTTC. The encoded protein is CASSFGERDNYNEQFF.